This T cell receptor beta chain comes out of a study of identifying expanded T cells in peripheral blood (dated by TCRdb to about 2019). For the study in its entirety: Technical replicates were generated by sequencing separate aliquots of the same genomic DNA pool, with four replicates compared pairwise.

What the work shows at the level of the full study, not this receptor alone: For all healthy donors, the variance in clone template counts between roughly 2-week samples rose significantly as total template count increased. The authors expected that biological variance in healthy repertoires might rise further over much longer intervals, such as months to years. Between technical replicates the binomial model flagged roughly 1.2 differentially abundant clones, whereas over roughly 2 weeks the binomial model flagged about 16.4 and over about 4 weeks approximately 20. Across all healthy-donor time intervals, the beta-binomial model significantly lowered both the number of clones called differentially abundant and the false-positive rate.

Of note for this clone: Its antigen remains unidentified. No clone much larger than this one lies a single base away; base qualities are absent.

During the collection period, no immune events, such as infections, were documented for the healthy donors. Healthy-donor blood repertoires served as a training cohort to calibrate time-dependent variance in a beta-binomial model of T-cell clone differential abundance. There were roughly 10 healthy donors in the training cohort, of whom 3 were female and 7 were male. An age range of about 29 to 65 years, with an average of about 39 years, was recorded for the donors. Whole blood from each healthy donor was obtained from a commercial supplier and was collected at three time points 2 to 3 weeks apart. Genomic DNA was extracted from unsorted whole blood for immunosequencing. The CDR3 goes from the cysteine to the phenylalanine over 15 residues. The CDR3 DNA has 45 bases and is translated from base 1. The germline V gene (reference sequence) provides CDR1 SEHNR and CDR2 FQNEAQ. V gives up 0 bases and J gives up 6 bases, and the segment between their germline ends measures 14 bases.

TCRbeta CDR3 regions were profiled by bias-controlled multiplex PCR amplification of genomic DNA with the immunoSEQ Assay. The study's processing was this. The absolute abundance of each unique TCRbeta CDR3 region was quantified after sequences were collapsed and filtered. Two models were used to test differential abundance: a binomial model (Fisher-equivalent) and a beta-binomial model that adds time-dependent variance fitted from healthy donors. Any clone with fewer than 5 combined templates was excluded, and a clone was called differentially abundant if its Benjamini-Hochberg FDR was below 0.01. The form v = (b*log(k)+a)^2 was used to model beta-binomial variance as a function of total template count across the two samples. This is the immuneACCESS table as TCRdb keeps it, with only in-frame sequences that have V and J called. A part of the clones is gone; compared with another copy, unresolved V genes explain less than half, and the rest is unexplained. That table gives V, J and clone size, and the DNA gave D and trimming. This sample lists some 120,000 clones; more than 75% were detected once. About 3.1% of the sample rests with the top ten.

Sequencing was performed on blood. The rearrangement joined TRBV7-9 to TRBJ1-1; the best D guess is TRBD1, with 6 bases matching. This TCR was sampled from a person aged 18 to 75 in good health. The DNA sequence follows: TGTGCCAGCAGCTTAGCCGGGACACCCAGCGCTGAAGCTTTCTTT. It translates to CASSLAGTPSAEAFF.